The clone carrying this T cell receptor beta chain occurred a few times. Amplification targeted TCR beta CDR3 regions from RNA transcripts. First-round RT-PCR of the TCR CDR3 relied on the HTBI primer set. TCRdb re-called the multiplex PCR reads through MiXCR, storing one row per CDR3 protein. The sample lists 550,000 to 700,000 distinct CDR3 sequences; about 14% were seen once. The CDR3 is made up of 16 amino acids. Trimming took 2 bases from V and 3 from J, leaving 19 bases between them. The germline V gene encodes CDR1 DFQATT and CDR2 SNEGSKA (reference sequence). These data are taken from a study of T cells in Graves' hyperthyroidism and ophthalmopathy.

Sequenced input: blood. The TCR originated in a woman between 40 and 55 years old with Graves' ophthalmopathy. The chain employs TRBV20-1 and TRBJ2-5; possibly TRBD2 for D (6 bases). The CDR3 loop is CSARPRGGRREETQYF. Written as DNA, the CDR3 is TGCAGTGCTAGACCTCGAGGTGGGAGGAGGGAAGAGACCCAGTACTTC.